These 30 T cell receptor beta chains were sequenced from one sample in a study of blood T cell repertoires in COVID-19. Sequencing used immunoSEQ multiplex PCR; TCRdb keeps in-frame clones, though not all of them. The sample carries 60,000 to 75,000 clones, approximately 89% recorded once. Input material: peripheral blood. Receptors originate from a woman older than 75 with active or convalescent COVID-19.

The chain joins TRBV7-2 to TRBJ2-3, with 7 bases identical to TRBD2. The germline V gene encodes CDR1 SGHTA and CDR2 FQGNSA. The CDR3 length is 15 residues. With V trimmed by 2 bases and J by 3 bases, 5 bases remained unmatched. CDR3 DNA: TGTGCCAGCAGCTTATTAGCTAGCGGAACAGATACGCAGTATTTT. It is translated as CASSLLASGTDTQYF.

The gene calls are TRBV2 and TRBJ2-1; D is ambiguous. The germline V and J ends were trimmed by 4 bases and 12 bases, with 13 bases remaining between them. Germline CDR1 reads SNHLY; CDR2 reads FYNNEI. There are 12 residues in the CDR3. This CDR3 is CASSALILRQFF. CDR3 nucleotides: TGTGCCAGCAGTGCCCTAATACTGAGGCAGTTCTTC.

The chain recombines TRBV29-1 with TRBJ2-1, with 8 positions matching TRBD2. Germline values: CDR1 SQVTM, CDR2 ANQGSEA. The CDR3 contains 15 residues. Losses at the gene ends were 4 bases for V and 4 bases for J; bases not matched to a gene: 9. CDR3 protein: CSVVKLAAPYNEQFF. CDR3 bases: TGCAGCGTTGTCAAACTAGCGGCCCCTTACAATGAGCAGTTCTTC.

This chain links TRBV28 with TRBJ2-4; TRBD1 matches at 9 bases. V lost 8 bases, J lost 3 bases, and 5 bases stayed unmatched. This CDR3 spans 14 amino acids. Germline V gene lookup returns CDR1 MDHEN and CDR2 SYDVKM. In DNA form, the CDR3 reads TGTGCCAGCCGGACAGGGGCCCGCAAAAACATTCAGTACTTC. This encodes CASRTGARKNIQYF.

The genes are TRBV6-2 or TRBV6-3 and TRBJ1-1; no definite D call. The CDR3 spans 16 residues. Germline V CDR1 and CDR2: MNHEY, SVGEGT. Trimming shortened V by 0 bases and J by 4 bases, and 15 bases separated the two germline ends. CDR3 coding DNA: TGTGCCAGCAGTTACTCCGGAGCCTCCGAGGTCACTGAAGCTTTCTTT. Translation: CASSYSGASEVTEAFF.

The chain recombines TRBV7-8 with TRBJ1-5, with TRBD1 identical over 7 bases. This CDR3 is 13 amino acids long. V shed 1 base and J 6 bases; nucleotides not matched to a gene: 0. Germline loops: CDR1 SGHVS, CDR2 FQNEAQ. CDR3 in DNA: TGTGCCAGCAGCTTAGACAGGGGTCAGCCCCAGCATTTT. Encoded protein: CASSLDRGQPQHF. Variable domain in full (rest from reference TRBV7-8 and TRBJ1-5): GAGVSQSPRYKVAKRGQDVALRCDPISGHVSLFWYQQALGQGPEFLTYFQNEAQLDKSGLPSDRFFAERPEGSVSTLKIQRTQQEDSAVYLCASSLDRGQPQHFGDGTRLSIL.

V usage is TRBV27 and J usage is TRBJ2-7; D is possibly TRBD1 (5 bases). Trimming removed 2 bases at V and 3 bases at J, with 11 bases between. Germline V gene sequence: CDR1 MNHEY, CDR2 SMNVEV (reference sequence). The CDR3 runs to 14 residues. The CDR3 DNA follows: TGTGCCAGCAGTTTAGGTCAGGGTGGCTACGAGCAGTACTTC. Translated, it gives CASSLGQGGYEQYF.

The chain links TRBV7-6 to TRBJ1-1, with 8 positions matching TRBD1. The ends lost 1 base at V and 6 bases at J; junction bases unmatched: 7. Germline CDR1 SGHVS, CDR2 FNYEAQ. The length of the CDR3 is 15 residues. The CDR3 DNA reads as TGTGCCAGCAGCTTAGGAACAGGGGGTTTGGCTGAAGCTTTCTTT. Encoded protein: CASSLGTGGLAEAFF.

The gene calls are TRBV2 and TRBJ1-2; the match to TRBD1 covers 9 bases. V lost 8 bases and J lost 5; bases outside the gene matches: 12. Germline CDR1 is SNHLY and CDR2 is FYNNEI. The length of the CDR3 is 15 residues. CDR3 region: CASLADRGNVYGYTF. The CDR3 coding sequence is TGTGCCAGCCTTGCGGACAGGGGCAACGTTTATGGCTACACCTTC.

The V gene is TRBV29-1, the J gene TRBJ1-6; TRBD1 agrees at 9 bases. CDR1 is SQVTM and CDR2 is ANQGSEA in the germline V gene. This CDR3 is 13 amino acids long. V lost 6 bases to trimming and J lost 5 bases; unmatched junction nucleotides: 2. In nucleotides, the CDR3 is TGCAGCGTCCGGGACAGGGATAATTCACCCCTCCACTTT. Protein product: CSVRDRDNSPLHF.

This clone is medium-sized by share. The chain employs TRBV5-4 and TRBJ1-4, with D perhaps TRBD1 (6 bases). There are 17 residues in the CDR3. Germline-derived CDR1 and CDR2 are SGHNT and YYREEE (reference sequence). Trimming removed 0 bases from V and 8 bases from J, with 20 bases in between. This chain's CDR3 is CASSLEPPGGGREKLFF. The CDR3 coding sequence is TGTGCCAGCAGCTTGGAACCCCCCGGGGGCGGGAGAGAAAAACTGTTTTTT.

This chain connects TRBV23-1 to TRBJ1-6; D ambiguous. TRBV23-1 is labeled an ORF, and its function is uncertain. V was clipped by 2 bases and J by 6 bases, with 11 bases between them. The CDR3 is 15 residues long. CDR3 coding DNA: TGCGCCAGCAGTCAACCGGGGAAGGGTAATTCACCCCTCCACTTT. Protein: CASSQPGKGNSPLHF.

The rearrangement joins TRBV28 to TRBJ1-2; D may be TRBD1 (5 bases). V shed 5 bases and J shed 4 bases, with 23 bases lying between them. The CDR3 totals 17 residues. The germline V gene encodes CDR1 MDHEN and CDR2 SYDVKM. The CDR3 DNA follows: TGTGCCAGCAGTCCACCGTCTTGGGGGGAGTCTTCCTATGGCTACACCTTC. It codes for CASSPPSWGESSYGYTF.

The chain is built from TRBV19 and TRBJ1-6, with a possible D match to TRBD1 (5 bases). The CDR3 has 15 amino acids. Germline assignment: CDR1 LNHDA and CDR2 SQIVND (reference sequence). V lost 5 bases and J lost 10, with 18 bases in between. Here the CDR3 reads CASSSGTGIGSPLHF. CDR3 DNA: TGTGCCAGTAGTTCCGGGACTGGGATTGGGTCACCCCTCCACTTT.

In DNA, the CDR3 is TGTGCCAGCCGATCGGGGATCGGGAACACCATATATTTT. Translated, it gives CASRSGIGNTIYF. The gene calls are TRBV11-3 and TRBJ1-3; no clear D gene. Trimming took off 8 bases at V and 7 bases at J, with 15 bases between the two ends. Germline lookup yields CDR1 SGHNT and CDR2 YENEEA. The CDR3 length is 13 residues.

The V and J genes are TRBV5-1 and TRBJ1-2; 9 nucleotides match TRBD1. V was clipped by 6 bases and J by 12 bases; unmatched bases: 18. This CDR3 has 15 residues. Germline CDR1 and CDR2: SGHRS and YFSETQ. CDR3 protein: CASNNETGGFSGNTF. CDR3 sequence (DNA): TGCGCCAGCAACAACGAGACAGGGGGTTTTTCAGGTAACACCTTC.

This clone was seen a single time. The V call is TRBV3-1 (or the pseudogene TRBV3-2), the J call TRBJ1-6, with D tentatively TRBD1 (6 bases). The CDR3 is made up of 14 amino acids. Trimming took 4 bases from V and 7 from J, leaving 11 bases between them. The germline CDR1 and CDR2 sequences are LGHDT and YNNKEL (reference sequence). The CDR3: CASSPTGKNSPLHF. CDR3 coding DNA: TGTGCCAGCAGCCCGACAGGAAAGAATTCACCCCTCCACTTT.

This chain connects TRBV19 to TRBJ2-1, with D possibly matching TRBD2 (6 bases). The CDR3 is 16 amino acids. The germline V and J ends were trimmed by 5 bases and 7 bases, with 21 bases remaining between them. Germline values: CDR1 LNHDA, CDR2 SQIVND (reference sequence). The CDR3 spells CASSAIGDSYPNEQFF. The CDR3 region has the DNA TGTGCCAGTAGTGCGATTGGGGACTCATACCCGAATGAGCAGTTCTTC. Drawing the rest from reference TRBV19 and TRBJ2-1, the complete variable domain is DGGITQSPKYLFRKEGQNVTLSCEQNLNHDAMYWYRQDPGQGLRLIYYSQIVNDFQKGDIAEGYSVSREKKESFPLTVTSAQKNPTAFYLCASSAIGDSYPNEQFFGPGTRLTVL.

This sequence joins TRBV7-2 and TRBJ2-7; maybe TRBD2 (6 bases). Trimming left V 4 bases short and J 0 bases short, with 10 bases between. Per germline, CDR1 SGHTA and CDR2 FQGNSA. CDR3 length: 14 amino acids. CDR3 sequence (DNA): TGTGCCAGCAGCTCCGGGACTTTCTCCTACGAGCAGTACTTC. Amino acid sequence: CASSSGTFSYEQYF. The complete variable domain, with remaining parts taken from reference TRBV7-2 and TRBJ2-7, reads GAGVSQSPSNKVTEKGKDVELRCDPISGHTALYWYRQSLGQGLEFLIYFQGNSAPDKSGLPSDRFSAERTGGSVSTLTIQRTQQEDSAVYLCASSSGTFSYEQYFGPGTRLTVT.

This chain connects TRBV19 to TRBJ1-1, with D unresolved. The CDR3 totals 13 residues. The V end lost 4 bases, the J end lost 5 bases, and 11 bases lay between the germline ends. Germline V gene data show CDR1 as LNHDA and CDR2 as SQIVND (reference sequence). The CDR3: CASSSQVGTEAFF. The CDR3 region has the DNA TGTGCCAGTAGTAGTCAGGTTGGAACTGAAGCTTTCTTT. Variable domain in full (rest from reference TRBV19 and TRBJ1-1): DGGITQSPKYLFRKEGQNVTLSCEQNLNHDAMYWYRQDPGQGLRLIYYSQIVNDFQKGDIAEGYSVSREKKESFPLTVTSAQKNPTAFYLCASSSQVGTEAFFGQGTRLTVV.

In DNA form, the CDR3 reads TGTGCCAGCAGTACCAGGACAGGGGGGAACGAAAAACTGTTTTTT. It codes for CASSTRTGGNEKLFF. The rearrangement uses TRBV6-2 or TRBV6-3 and TRBJ1-4; TRBD1 matches 10 bases. The ends lost 5 bases at V and 8 bases at J; junction bases unmatched: 8. CDR1 and CDR2 (germline): MNHEY, SVGEGT. This CDR3 has 15 residues.

The chain couples TRBV27 to TRBJ1-1; the D is unclear. Per the germline V gene, CDR1 is MNHEY and CDR2 is SMNVEV (reference sequence). V dropped 5 bases and J dropped 5 bases, with 21 bases sitting between them. CDR3 length equals 16 residues. Written as DNA, the CDR3 is TGTGCCAGCAGTACCCCTAATACGGGGAGGGTGACTGAAGCTTTCTTT. Translation gives CASSTPNTGRVTEAFF.

The chain employs TRBV9 and TRBJ2-5; D remains unclear. The length of the CDR3 is 12 residues. Looked up from germline, CDR1 is SGDLS and CDR2 is YYNGEE. Trimming stripped 4 bases from V and 3 bases from J, with 7 bases between. CDR3 DNA sequence: TGTGCCAGCAGCTTCGGAGAAGAGACCCAGTACTTC. It yields the protein CASSFGEETQYF. The whole variable domain, filled in from reference TRBV9 and TRBJ2-5, reads DSGVTQTPKHLITATGQRVTLRCSPRSGDLSVYWYQQSLDQGLQFLIQYYNGEERAKGNILERFSAQQFPDLHSELNLSSLELGDSALYFCASSFGEETQYFGPGTRLLVL.

V and J are TRBV29-1 and TRBJ2-3; D is perhaps TRBD1 (6 bases). Trimming shortened V by 7 bases and J by 4 bases, and 15 bases separated the two germline ends. The CDR3 is 13 amino acids. Germline V gene data show CDR1 as SQVTM and CDR2 as ANQGSEA. Written as DNA, the CDR3 is TGCAGCGCTGGGGGCAGTAGTGCAGATACGCAGTATTTT. This codes for CSAGGSSADTQYF.

V is TRBV24-1 and J is TRBJ2-5; D might be TRBD1 (6 bases). The CDR3 is 14 amino acids. Germline V gives CDR1 KGHDR, CDR2 SFDVKD. The ends were cut back, 4 bases at V and 5 bases at J, with 13 bases in the middle. CDR3 DNA sequence: TGTGCCACCAGTGAAGGGGGATCTTTGGAGACCCAGTACTTC. Translated: CATSEGGSLETQYF.

The rearrangement uses TRBV27 and TRBJ2-2, with D tentatively TRBD2 (5 bases). The CDR3 is 14 residues long. The germline CDR1 and CDR2 sequences are MNHEY and SMNVEV (reference sequence). Trimming took off 5 bases at V and 4 bases at J, with 11 bases between the two ends. The CDR3 sequence is CASSPQAGTGELFF. The CDR3 nucleotides read TGTGCCAGCAGTCCCCAGGCGGGCACCGGGGAGCTGTTTTTT.

The chain is built from TRBV9 and TRBJ2-1; 8 nucleotides line up with TRBD2. Germline CDR1 reads SGDLS; CDR2 reads YYNGEE. The length of the CDR3 is 15 residues. The J segment lost 2 bases and the V segment lost 2 bases, leaving 3 bases of the junction unmatched. CDR3 residues: CASSVSGLAYNEQFF. The DNA of the CDR3 is TGTGCCAGCAGCGTCTCGGGACTAGCCTACAATGAGCAGTTCTTC.

V and J are TRBV4-3 and TRBJ2-7; the D gene is possibly TRBD1 (5 bases). In germline, CDR1 is LGHNA, CDR2 YSLEER. The CDR3 spans 14 residues. V was shortened by 4 bases and J by 0 bases, with 10 bases between the two germline ends. CDR3 region: CASSLRVYSYEQYF. As DNA, the CDR3 is TGCGCCAGCAGCCTCAGGGTCTACTCCTACGAGCAGTACTTC.

The chain employs TRBV7-6 and TRBJ2-5; 14 bases fit TRBD2. This CDR3 is built from 15 residues. The ends lost 5 bases at V and 2 bases at J; junction bases unmatched: 1. Per germline, CDR1 SGHVS and CDR2 FNYEAQ. In DNA form, the CDR3 reads TGTGCCAGCAGCCGGACTAGCGGGGGGCAAGAGACCCAGTACTTC. This translates into CASSRTSGGQETQYF. The variable domain in full, with the rest retrieved from reference TRBV7-6 and TRBJ2-5, is GAGVSQSPRYKVTKRGQDVALRCDPISGHVSLYWYRQALGQGPEFLTYFNYEAQQDKSGLPNDRFSAERPEGSISTLTIQRTEQRDSAMYRCASSRTSGGQETQYFGPGTRLLVL.

V is TRBV28 and J is TRBJ1-2; the D is unclear. Germline-derived CDR1 and CDR2 are MDHEN and SYDVKM. Trimming left V 6 bases short and J 3 bases short, with 5 bases between. This CDR3 contains 11 residues. The CDR3, as DNA: TGTGCCAGCAGACAAGACTATGGCTACACCTTC. Its translation: CASRQDYGYTF.